This TCR beta chain was documented in a study of blood T cells in healthy people across ages. Study-wide points: Among long-lived donors, naive CD4+ cells were more numerous and diversity higher than in aged donors. Possibly, changes in expanded clonotypes were confounded because donor CMV status was unknown.

In regard to this clonotype: As yet, its antigen is unknown.

Primed by a sample-barcoded 5' primer and a J-beta primer mix, a second PCR proceeded for 7 to 11 cycles. One entry per CDR3 protein results from TCRdb running MiXCR on the 5' RACE reads. The top ten clones hold 0.65% to 0.95% of a sample with around 1,000,000 distinct CDR3 sequences, 20% to 25% of them seen once. The V end was cut by 4 bases, the J end by 2 bases, with 13 bases between. Germline V gives CDR1 SGHRS, CDR2 YFSETQ. The CDR3 is 15 amino acids. These data were likewise used in another study, on T cells of mothers and their children. From that report: Not a single persistent microchimeric T cell clone was detected.

The V and J genes are TRBV5-1 and TRBJ2-1; tentatively, D is TRBD2 (6 bases). The source is a girl aged 2-10 years in good health. Sequenced: blood. CDR3 nucleotides: TGCGCCAGCAGCCCCCCGGGGGTTCCCTACAATGAGCAGTTCTTC. Translating gives CASSPPGVPYNEQFF.